Listed below are T cell receptor beta chains from one sample, sequenced in a study of cytomegalovirus exposure and HLA in healthy donors. Only in-frame clones appear in the TCRdb table, and some are missing; sequencing was by immunoSEQ multiplex PCR. Among tens of thousands of clones listed, approximately 94% were seen once. Sequenced: PBMCs. These receptor sequences come from a man younger than 30 in good health and CMV-seropositive. The CDR3 runs from the conserved cysteine through the conserved F or W. A D gene is named only where the DNA matches it firmly. Some rows mark clone size as missing; the rest say once, few, many or name a class of expanded clone.

clone size	V gene	J gene	D gene	CDR3 protein	CDR3 DNA
.	TRBV9	TRBJ2-3	TRBD2	CASSVGSGAPTDTQYF	TGTGCCAGCAGCGTAGGTAGCGGGGCACCCACAGATACGCAGTATTTT
.	TRBV6-6	TRBJ1-2	.	CASSYSDSGLLGYTF	TGTGCCAGCAGTTACTCGGACAGCGGCCTGCTTGGCTACACCTTC
.	TRBV5-4	TRBJ2-3	TRBD2	CASSFKLAGGRADTQYF	TGTGCCAGCAGCTTTAAACTAGCGGGGGGGCGGGCAGATACGCAGTATTTT
.	TRBV4-1	TRBJ1-3	TRBD1	CASSQADRDSGNTIYF	TGCGCCAGCAGCCAAGCAGACAGGGACTCTGGAAACACCATATATTTT
.	TRBV9	TRBJ1-2	TRBD1	CASSVDAGGRNGYTF	TGTGCCAGCAGCGTAGATGCAGGGGGAAGGAATGGCTACACCTTC
.	TRBV19	TRBJ1-2	TRBD1	CASTPGQFYGYTF	TGTGCCAGTACCCCGGGACAGTTCTATGGCTACACCTTC
.	TRBV21-1	TRBJ2-3	.	CASGGVAGGRATVTDTQYF	TGTGCCAGCGGGGGAGTAGCGGGGGGCAGAGCCACAGTCACAGATACGCAGTATTTT
.	TRBV7-3	TRBJ2-5	.	CASSFQGNSETQYF	TGTGCCAGCAGCTTCCAGGGTAACTCGGAGACCCAGTACTTC
.	TRBV9	TRBJ1-2	TRBD1	CASSYRGNYGYTF	TGTGCCAGCAGCTACAGGGGGAACTATGGCTACACCTTC
.	TRBV5-1	TRBJ1-1	TRBD1	CASSLEGGPEAFF	TGCGCCAGCAGCTTGGAAGGGGGCCCTGAAGCTTTCTTT
once	TRBV16	TRBJ1-1	.	CASSREAALEAFF	TGTGCCAGCAGCAGAGAGGCAGCTCTTGAAGCTTTCTTT
.	TRBV28	TRBJ1-5	.	CASSRAPHQPQHF	TGTGCCAGCAGCAGGGCCCCCCATCAGCCCCAGCATTTT
.	TRBV4-1	TRBJ2-6	.	CASSQWAGPGANVLTF	TGCGCCAGCAGCCAATGGGCAGGGCCTGGGGCCAACGTCCTGACTTTC
.	TRBV27	TRBJ2-2	TRBD1	CASSPGRTGYTGELFF	TGTGCCAGCAGTCCCGGTCGGACAGGATACACCGGGGAGCTGTTTTTT
.	TRBV20-1	TRBJ2-7	.	CSAAQAFEQYF	TGCAGTGCTGCCCAGGCCTTCGAGCAGTACTTC
.	TRBV25-1	TRBJ2-3	TRBD2	CASSELAGADTQYF	TGTGCCAGCAGTGAACTAGCGGGAGCAGATACGCAGTATTTT
.	TRBV5-5	TRBJ2-7	.	CASSAGRFYEQYF	TGTGCCAGCAGCGCGGGACGGTTCTACGAGCAGTACTTC
.	TRBV5-4	TRBJ2-1	TRBD2	CASSYGGLRSGNEQFF	TGTGCCAGCAGCTATGGGGGACTACGGTCTGGCAATGAGCAGTTCTTC
.	TRBV5-6	TRBJ2-1	TRBD1	CASSVYRGSEQFF	TGTGCCAGCAGCGTGTACAGGGGTTCTGAGCAGTTCTTC
.	TRBV6-4	TRBJ2-3	TRBD1	CASSEETGGADTQYF	TGTGCCAGCAGTGAAGAGACAGGGGGCGCAGATACGCAGTATTTT
.	TRBV6-6	TRBJ2-4	.	CASFGGGYKNIQYF	TGTGCCAGCTTCGGTGGGGGGTACAAAAACATTCAGTACTTC
.	TRBV6-5	TRBJ1-1	TRBD1	CASSFGTGDPNTEAFF	TGTGCCAGCAGTTTCGGGACAGGGGACCCGAACACTGAAGCTTTCTTT
.	TRBV28	TRBJ1-5	.	CASNIYRGDQPQHF	TGTGCCAGCAACATTTACCGGGGAGATCAGCCCCAGCATTTT
.	TRBV27	TRBJ2-7	.	CASSYSRTDYEQYF	TGTGCCAGCAGTTACTCCCGGACAGACTACGAGCAGTACTTC
once	TRBV4-2	TRBJ2-7	.	CASSQGSTIYEQYF	TGTGCCAGCAGCCAAGGGAGTACCATATACGAGCAGTACTTC
.	TRBV7-8	TRBJ1-1	.	CASRISRTSEAFF	TGTGCCAGCAGGATAAGTAGAACGTCTGAAGCTTTCTTT
.	TRBV11-1	TRBJ1-5	TRBD1	CASSIVQGASNQPQHF	TGTGCCAGCAGCATAGTTCAGGGGGCTAGCAATCAGCCCCAGCATTTT
.	TRBV27	TRBJ1-5	.	CASSFGTGNQPQHF	TGTGCCAGCAGTTTTGGTACAGGTAATCAGCCCCAGCATTTT
.	TRBV5-1	TRBJ2-7	TRBD1	CASYPGQGSYEQYF	TGCGCCTCCTACCCGGGACAGGGATCCTACGAGCAGTACTTC
.	TRBV19	TRBJ2-7	TRBD1	CASRDRAHEQYF	TGTGCCAGCAGAGACAGGGCCCACGAGCAGTACTTC
once	TRBV5-1	TRBJ2-5	TRBD2	CASSLEYSGGAWETQYF	TGCGCCAGCAGCTTGGAATATAGCGGGGGGGCATGGGAGACCCAGTACTTC
.	TRBV14	TRBJ1-2	.	CASSQALRENGYTF	TGTGCCAGCAGCCAAGCGCTCAGGGAAAACGGCTACACCTTC
.	TRBV5-6	TRBJ1-2	TRBD1	CASRRTGVDGNYGYTF	TGTGCCAGCAGACGGACAGGGGTGGACGGTAACTATGGCTACACCTTC
.	TRBV11-1	TRBJ2-1	TRBD2	CASSLNRGRSYNEQFF	TGTGCCAGCAGCTTAAATCGCGGGAGGTCTTACAATGAGCAGTTCTTC
.	TRBV6-4	TRBJ2-1	TRBD2	CASSDFLAGVQQQFF	TGTGCCAGCAGTGACTTCCTAGCGGGAGTACAACAGCAGTTCTTC
.	TRBV4-2	TRBJ2-7	TRBD2	CASSQDLVRGAYEQYF	TGTGCCAGCAGCCAAGATCTTGTCCGGGGGGCCTACGAGCAGTACTTC
.	TRBV7-9	TRBJ2-2	TRBD1	CASHGQVVTGELFF	TGTGCCAGCCATGGACAGGTGGTTACCGGGGAGCTGTTTTTT
.	TRBV7-8	TRBJ2-2	.	CASSSARRGELFF	TGTGCCAGCAGCTCAGCCAGGCGCGGGGAGCTGTTTTTT
.	TRBV5-1	TRBJ2-2	.	CASSPTGANTGELFF	TGCGCCAGCAGCCCGACAGGAGCGAACACCGGGGAGCTGTTTTTT
.	TRBV9	TRBJ2-5	.	CASSVGGVVQETQYF	TGTGCCAGCAGCGTAGGCGGGGTGGTCCAAGAGACCCAGTACTTC
.	TRBV15	TRBJ1-6	.	CATSRGRTPSSYNSPLHF	TGTGCCACCAGCAGAGGGAGGACCCCCAGCTCCTATAATTCACCCCTCCACTTT
.	TRBV5-1	TRBJ2-6	.	CASSLGATGANVLTF	TGCGCCAGCAGCTTAGGAGCAACTGGGGCCAACGTCCTGACTTTC
.	TRBV19	TRBJ2-7	TRBD1	CASSTGTGPYEQYF	TGTGCCAGTAGCACCGGGACAGGGCCCTACGAGCAGTACTTC
.	TRBV27	TRBJ2-4	TRBD2	CASSAGTSGADQYF	TGTGCCAGCAGTGCCGGGACTAGCGGGGCAGATCAGTACTTC